This T cell receptor beta chain was observed in a study of blood T cell repertoires in COVID-19. The wider study: The cDNA or gDNA used as material had been derived from T cells, B-cell-depleted T cells, or PBMCs.

Germline CDR1 and CDR2: MDHEN and SYDVKM. The CDR3 covers 12 residues. Between the trimmed V and J ends, which lost 4 bases and 5 bases, there was a span of 8 bases. As handled by the study authors: By means of reference gene primer amplification, nucleated cell counts were estimated. Using immunoSEQ multiplex PCR, the repertoire was profiled, and TCRdb retains in-frame clones only, with some absent. The V and J calls and the clone size are those of that table, but D and trimming were determined from the DNA. This repertoire shows 50,000 to 65,000 clones, around 92% found once; its top ten account for 3.5% to 5.5%.

The receptor was derived from a man aged 45 to 65 with active COVID-19. The chain links TRBV28 to TRBJ1-2; TRBD1 might be the D (5 bases). The material sequenced was peripheral blood. CDR3 residues: CASSSQGYGYTF. Written as DNA, the CDR3 is TGTGCCAGCAGTTCCCAGGGATATGGCTACACCTTC.